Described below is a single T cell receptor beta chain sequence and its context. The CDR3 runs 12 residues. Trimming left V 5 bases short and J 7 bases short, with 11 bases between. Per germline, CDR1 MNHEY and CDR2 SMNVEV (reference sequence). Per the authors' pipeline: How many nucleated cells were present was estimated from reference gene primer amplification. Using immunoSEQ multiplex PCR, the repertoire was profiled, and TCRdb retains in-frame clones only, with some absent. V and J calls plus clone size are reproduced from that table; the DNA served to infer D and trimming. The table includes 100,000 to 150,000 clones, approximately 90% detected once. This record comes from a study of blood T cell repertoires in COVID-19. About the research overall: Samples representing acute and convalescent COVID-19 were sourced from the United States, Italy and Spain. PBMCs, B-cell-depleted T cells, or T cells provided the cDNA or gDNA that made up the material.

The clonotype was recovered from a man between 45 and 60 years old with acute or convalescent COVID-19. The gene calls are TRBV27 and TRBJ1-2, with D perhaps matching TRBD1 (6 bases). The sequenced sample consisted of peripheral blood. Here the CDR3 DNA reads TGTGCCAGCAGTGGGAACAGGGCTGGCTACACCTTC. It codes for CASSGNRAGYTF.